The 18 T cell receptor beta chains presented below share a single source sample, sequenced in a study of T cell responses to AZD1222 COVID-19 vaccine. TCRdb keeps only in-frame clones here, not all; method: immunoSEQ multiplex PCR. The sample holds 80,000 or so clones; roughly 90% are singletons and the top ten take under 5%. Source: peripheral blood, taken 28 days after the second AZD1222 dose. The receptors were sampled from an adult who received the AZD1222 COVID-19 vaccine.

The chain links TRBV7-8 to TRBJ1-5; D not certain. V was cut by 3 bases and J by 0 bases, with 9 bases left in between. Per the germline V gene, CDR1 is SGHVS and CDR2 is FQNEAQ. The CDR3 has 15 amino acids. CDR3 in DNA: TGTGCCAGCAGCTTGGGCCAGCTTAGCAATCAGCCCCAGCATTTT. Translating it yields CASSLGQLSNQPQHF.

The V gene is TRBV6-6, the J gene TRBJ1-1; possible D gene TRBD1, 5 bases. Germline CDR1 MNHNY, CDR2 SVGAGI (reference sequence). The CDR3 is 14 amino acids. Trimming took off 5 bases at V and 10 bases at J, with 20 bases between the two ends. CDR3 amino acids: CASSPGTVSSPAFF. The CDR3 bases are TGTGCCAGCAGTCCCGGGACGGTTTCGTCCCCAGCTTTCTTT.

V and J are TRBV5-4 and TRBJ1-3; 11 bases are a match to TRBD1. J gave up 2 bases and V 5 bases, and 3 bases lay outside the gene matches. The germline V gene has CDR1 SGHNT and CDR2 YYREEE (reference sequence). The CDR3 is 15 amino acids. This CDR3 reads CASRRGQGAGNTIYF. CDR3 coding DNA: TGTGCCAGCAGACGGGGACAGGGGGCTGGAAACACCATATATTTT.

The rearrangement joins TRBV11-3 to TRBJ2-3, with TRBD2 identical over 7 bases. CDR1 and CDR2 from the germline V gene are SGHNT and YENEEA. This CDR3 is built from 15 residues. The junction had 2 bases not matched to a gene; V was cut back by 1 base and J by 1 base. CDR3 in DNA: TGTGCCAGCAGCTTAGTTGCGGGAGGCACAGATACGCAGTATTTT. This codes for CASSLVAGGTDTQYF.

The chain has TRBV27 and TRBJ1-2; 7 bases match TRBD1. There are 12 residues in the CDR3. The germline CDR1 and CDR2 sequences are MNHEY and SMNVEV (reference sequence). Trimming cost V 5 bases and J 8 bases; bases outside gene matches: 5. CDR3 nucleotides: TGTGCCAGCAGTCACAGGGGCGGCGGCTACACCTTC. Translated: CASSHRGGGYTF.

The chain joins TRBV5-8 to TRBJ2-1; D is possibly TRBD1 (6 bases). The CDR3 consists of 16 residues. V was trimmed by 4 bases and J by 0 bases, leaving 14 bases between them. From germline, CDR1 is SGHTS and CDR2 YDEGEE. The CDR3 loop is CASSPFTGSSYNEQFF. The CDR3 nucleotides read TGTGCCAGCAGCCCTTTTACAGGGAGCTCCTACAATGAGCAGTTCTTC. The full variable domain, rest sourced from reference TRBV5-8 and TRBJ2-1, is EAGVTQSPTHLIKTRGQQATLRCSPISGHTSVYWYQQALGLGLQFLLWYDEGEERNRGNFPPRFSGRQFPNYSSELNVNALELEDSALYLCASSPFTGSSYNEQFFGPGTRLTVL.

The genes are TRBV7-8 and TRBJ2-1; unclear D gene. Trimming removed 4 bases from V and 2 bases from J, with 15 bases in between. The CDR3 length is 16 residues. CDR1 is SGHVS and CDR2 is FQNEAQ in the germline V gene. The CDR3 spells CASSSRTAGPYNEQFF. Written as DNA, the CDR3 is TGTGCCAGCAGCTCCAGGACCGCAGGACCCTACAATGAGCAGTTCTTC.

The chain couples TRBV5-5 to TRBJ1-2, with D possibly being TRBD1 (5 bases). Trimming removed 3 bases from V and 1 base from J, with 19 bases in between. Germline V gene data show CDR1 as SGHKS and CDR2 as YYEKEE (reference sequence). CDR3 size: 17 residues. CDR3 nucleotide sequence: TGTGCCAGCAGCTCCGCTAACCCGGGACGGAATAACTATGGCTACACCTTC. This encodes CASSSANPGRNNYGYTF.

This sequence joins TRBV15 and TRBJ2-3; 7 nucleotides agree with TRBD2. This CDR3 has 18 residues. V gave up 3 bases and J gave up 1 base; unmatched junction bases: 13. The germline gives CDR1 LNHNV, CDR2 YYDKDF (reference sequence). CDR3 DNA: TGTGCCACCAGCAGGTGGTTCGTGGGAGGGCTTGGCACAGATACGCAGTATTTT. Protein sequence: CATSRWFVGGLGTDTQYF.

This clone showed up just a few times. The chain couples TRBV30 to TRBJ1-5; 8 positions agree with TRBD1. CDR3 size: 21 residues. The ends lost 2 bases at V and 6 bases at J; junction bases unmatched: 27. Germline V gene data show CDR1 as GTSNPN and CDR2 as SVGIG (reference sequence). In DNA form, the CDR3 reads TGTGCCTGGAGTTCCCGCAGGGGGGGTTTACGACAGGGGTCGTATGGTCAGCCCCAGCATTTT. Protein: CAWSSRRGGLRQGSYGQPQHF.

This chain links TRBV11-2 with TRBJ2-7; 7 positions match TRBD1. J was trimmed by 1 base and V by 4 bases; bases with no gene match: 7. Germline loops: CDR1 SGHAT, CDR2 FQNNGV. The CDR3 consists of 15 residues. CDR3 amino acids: CASSSAGGSSYEQYF. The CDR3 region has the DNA TGTGCCAGCAGCTCGGCAGGGGGATCGTCCTACGAGCAGTACTTC.

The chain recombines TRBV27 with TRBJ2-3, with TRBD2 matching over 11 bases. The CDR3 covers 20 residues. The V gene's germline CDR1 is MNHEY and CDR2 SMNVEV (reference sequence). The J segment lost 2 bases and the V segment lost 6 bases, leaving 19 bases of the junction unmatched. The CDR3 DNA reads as TGTGCCAGCAGGAGTAGCGGGAGGGCCGTCTTCTCCGACTACACAGATACGCAGTATTTT. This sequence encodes CASRSSGRAVFSDYTDTQYF.

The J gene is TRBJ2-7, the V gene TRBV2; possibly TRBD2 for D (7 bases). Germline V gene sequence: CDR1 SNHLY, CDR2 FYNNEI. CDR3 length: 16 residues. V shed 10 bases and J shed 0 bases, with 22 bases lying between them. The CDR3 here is CATKGGSQFSSYEQYF. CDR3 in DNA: TGTGCCACCAAGGGGGGGTCTCAATTTAGCTCCTACGAGCAGTACTTC.

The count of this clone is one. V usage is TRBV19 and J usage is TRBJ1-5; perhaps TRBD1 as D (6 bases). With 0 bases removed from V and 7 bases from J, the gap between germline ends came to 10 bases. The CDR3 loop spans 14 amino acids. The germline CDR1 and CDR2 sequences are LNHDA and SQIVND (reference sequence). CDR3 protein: CASSIEAGVQPQHF. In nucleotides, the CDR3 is TGTGCCAGTAGTATAGAGGCAGGGGTACAGCCCCAGCATTTT. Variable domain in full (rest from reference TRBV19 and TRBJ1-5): DGGITQSPKYLFRKEGQNVTLSCEQNLNHDAMYWYRQDPGQGLRLIYYSQIVNDFQKGDIAEGYSVSREKKESFPLTVTSAQKNPTAFYLCASSIEAGVQPQHFGDGTRLSIL.

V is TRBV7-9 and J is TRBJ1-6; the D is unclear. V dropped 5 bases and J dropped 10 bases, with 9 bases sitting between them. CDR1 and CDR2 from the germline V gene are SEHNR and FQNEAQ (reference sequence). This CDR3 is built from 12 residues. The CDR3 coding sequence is TGTGCCAGCAGCCTCTCCGGATCACCCCTCCACTTT. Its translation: CASSLSGSPLHF.

The DNA of the CDR3 is TGCGCCAGCAGCTTGGCTGGTAGCGGGAAATGGGCCAATGAGCAGTTCTTC. It yields the protein CASSLAGSGKWANEQFF. V and J are TRBV5-1 and TRBJ2-1; the match to TRBD2 covers 8 bases. After removal of 0 bases from V and 6 bases from J, the junction contained 11 bases not matched to a gene. Germline V gene sequence: CDR1 SGHRS, CDR2 YFSETQ. The CDR3 spans 17 residues.

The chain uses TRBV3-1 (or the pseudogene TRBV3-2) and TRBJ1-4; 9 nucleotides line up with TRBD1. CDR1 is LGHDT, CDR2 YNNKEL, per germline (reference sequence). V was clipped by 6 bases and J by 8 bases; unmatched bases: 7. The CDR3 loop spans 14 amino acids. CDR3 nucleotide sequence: TGTGCCAGCAGGTCCACAGGGGGCTGGGAAAAACTGTTTTTT. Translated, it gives CASRSTGGWEKLFF.

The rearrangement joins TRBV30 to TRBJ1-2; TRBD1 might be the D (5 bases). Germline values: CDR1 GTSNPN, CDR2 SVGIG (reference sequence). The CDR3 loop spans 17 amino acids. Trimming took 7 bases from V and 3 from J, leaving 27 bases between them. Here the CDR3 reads CALSPGIWTPNHYGYTF. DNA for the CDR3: TGTGCCTTAAGTCCTGGAATATGGACACCGAACCACTATGGCTACACCTTC.